This TCR beta chain originates from a study of blood T cell repertoires in COVID-19. CDR1 is SGHTA, CDR2 FQGNSA, per germline. V gave up 3 bases and J gave up 5 bases, with 2 bases separating them. The CDR3 contains 11 residues. The table came from immunoSEQ multiplex PCR; TCRdb's copy has only in-frame clones and leaves some out. The profile shows some 73,000 clones, approximately 85% of them singletons. The sequence derives from a man over 45 with COVID-19, enrolled during active disease. The material sequenced was peripheral blood. The chain employs TRBV7-2 and TRBJ2-1; no clear D gene. CDR3 amino acids: CASSFDNEQFF. The CDR3, as DNA: TGTGCCAGCAGCTTCGACAATGAGCAGTTCTTC.